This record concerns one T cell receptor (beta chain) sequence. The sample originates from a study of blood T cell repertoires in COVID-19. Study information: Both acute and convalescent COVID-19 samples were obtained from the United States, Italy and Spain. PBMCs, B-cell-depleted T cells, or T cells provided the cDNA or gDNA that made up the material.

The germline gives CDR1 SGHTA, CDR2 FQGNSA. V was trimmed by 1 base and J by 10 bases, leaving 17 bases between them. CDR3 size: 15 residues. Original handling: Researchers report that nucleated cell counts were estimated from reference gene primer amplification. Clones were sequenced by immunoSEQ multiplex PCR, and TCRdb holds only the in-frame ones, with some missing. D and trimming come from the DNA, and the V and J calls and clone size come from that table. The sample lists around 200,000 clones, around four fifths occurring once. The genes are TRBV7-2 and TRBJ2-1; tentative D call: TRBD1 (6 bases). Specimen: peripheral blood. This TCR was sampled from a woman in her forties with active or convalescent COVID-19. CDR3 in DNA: TGTGCCAGCAGCTTAGATCGGGGCAGGGGTGGCGAGCAGTTCTTC. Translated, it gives CASSLDRGRGGEQFF.